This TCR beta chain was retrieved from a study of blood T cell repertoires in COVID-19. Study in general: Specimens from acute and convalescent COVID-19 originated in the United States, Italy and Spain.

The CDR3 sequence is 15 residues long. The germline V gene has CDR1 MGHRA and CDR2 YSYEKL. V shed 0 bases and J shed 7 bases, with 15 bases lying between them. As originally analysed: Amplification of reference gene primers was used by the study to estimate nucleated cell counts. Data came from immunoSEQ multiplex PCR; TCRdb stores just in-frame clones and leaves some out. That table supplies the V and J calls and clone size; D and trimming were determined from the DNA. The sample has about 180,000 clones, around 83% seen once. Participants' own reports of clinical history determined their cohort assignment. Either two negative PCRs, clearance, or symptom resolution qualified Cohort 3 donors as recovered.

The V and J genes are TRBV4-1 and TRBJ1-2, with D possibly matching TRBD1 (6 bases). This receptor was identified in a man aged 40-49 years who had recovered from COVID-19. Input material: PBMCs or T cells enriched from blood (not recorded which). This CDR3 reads CASSQETGRRFGYTF. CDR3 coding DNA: TGCGCCAGCAGCCAAGAAACAGGGCGGAGGTTTGGCTACACCTTC.